This paragraph reports one T cell receptor (beta chain). The protocol was immunoSEQ multiplex PCR, while the TCRdb copy is restricted to in-frame clones and leaves out a portion. This sample yields fewer than 80,000 clones, of which roughly 92% are seen a single time; around 6% belongs to the top ten. This sample is drawn from a study of blood T cell repertoires in COVID-19. Study overall: The origin of the acute and convalescent COVID-19 samples was the United States, Italy and Spain. In each case, the material was cDNA or gDNA derived from T cells, B-cell-depleted T cells, or PBMCs.

V lost 4 bases, J lost 4 bases, and 10 bases stayed unmatched. The CDR3 totals 15 residues. Germline loops: CDR1 LGHDT, CDR2 YNNKEL (reference sequence). This clonotype was sampled from a human donor in a cohort sampled during active COVID-19. The specimen sequenced was peripheral blood. J is TRBJ2-7 and V is TRBV3-1 (or the pseudogene TRBV3-2); TRBD2 agrees at 7 bases. CDR3 sequence reads: CASSPSAGELYEQYF. The CDR3 DNA reads TGTGCCAGCAGCCCCTCTGCGGGGGAGTTATACGAGCAGTACTTC.